Listed below are T cell receptor beta chains from one sample, sequenced in a study of T cell changes during pregnancy in multiple sclerosis. Sequencing was performed with immunoSEQ multiplex PCR; in TCRdb, only in-frame clones are kept and a portion is missing. In the table there are 40,000 to 50,000 clones, roughly 93% of which are singletons. This material consisted of CD8+ T cells from peripheral blood mononuclear cells, taken in the third trimester of pregnancy. The source is a female donor with multiple sclerosis, enrolled in a pregnancy study. The CDR3 runs from the conserved cysteine through the conserved F or W. D genes are given only for firm matches. Some rows mark clone size as missing; the rest say once, few, many or name a class of expanded clone.

clone_size d_call j_call v_call cdr3_aa cdr3_nt
. TRBD1 TRBJ2-1 TRBV19 CASSISYRDRVFNEQFF TGTGCCAGTAGTATCTCGTACCGGGACAGGGTATTCAATGAGCAGTTCTTC
. . TRBJ2-1 TRBV5-1 CASSLAGAYNEQFF TGCGCCAGCAGCTTGGCGGGTGCGTACAATGAGCAGTTCTTC
. . TRBJ2-5 TRBV18 CASSPPGRDPRGETQYF TGTGCCAGCTCACCACCGGGCCGGGACCCCCGGGGGGAGACCCAGTACTTC
once . TRBJ2-3 TRBV23-1 CASSLKAGSKSTDTQYF TGCGCCAGCAGTCTGAAGGCCGGGAGTAAGAGCACAGATACGCAGTATTTT
. TRBD1 TRBJ2-5 TRBV2 CASSWTGVQETQYF TGTGCCAGCAGCTGGACAGGGGTCCAAGAGACCCAGTACTTC
. . TRBJ2-7 TRBV6-6 CASSYSQTYEQYF TGTGCCAGCAGTTACAGTCAGACCTACGAGCAGTACTTC
. TRBD2 TRBJ2-7 TRBV15 CATSRDLLPSGISYEQYF TGTGCCACCAGCAGAGATCTCTTGCCGAGCGGGATCTCCTACGAGCAGTACTTC
. . TRBJ2-1 TRBV12-1 CASKRENEQFF TGTGCCAGCAAGAGGGAGAATGAGCAGTTCTTC
once TRBD1 TRBJ2-5 TRBV5-1 CASSHGQGRFRETQYF TGCGCCAGCAGCCACGGACAGGGACGGTTTAGGGAGACCCAGTACTTC
. TRBD1 TRBJ1-2 TRBV14 CASSQDRTGAHGYTF TGTGCCAGCAGCCAAGATCGGACAGGGGCCCATGGCTACACCTTC
. . TRBJ1-3 TRBV15 CATSRDRGTGNTIYF TGTGCCACCAGCAGAGATCGGGGAACTGGAAACACCATATATTTT
. . TRBJ2-7 TRBV5-4 CASSIDRTFYEQYF TGTGCCAGCAGCATTGACAGAACCTTCTACGAGCAGTACTTC
. TRBD2 TRBJ2-7 TRBV6-5 CASSYLSSGNEQYF TGTGCCAGCAGTTACTTATCTAGCGGGAACGAGCAGTACTTC
. TRBD1 TRBJ2-1 TRBV5-8 CASSSGQGLLDEQFF TGTGCCAGCAGTTCAGGACAGGGGCTGCTGGATGAGCAGTTCTTC
. . TRBJ2-7 TRBV6-5 CASSYSTRDEQYF TGTGCCAGCAGTTACTCGACCAGGGACGAGCAGTACTTC
. TRBD1 TRBJ2-1 TRBV11-2 CASSRDRASYNEQFF TGTGCCAGCAGCAGGGACAGGGCTTCCTACAATGAGCAGTTCTTC
. . TRBJ2-1 TRBV4-1 CASSAGAFHNEQFF TGCGCCAGCAGCGCAGGGGCCTTCCACAATGAGCAGTTCTTC
. . TRBJ1-2 TRBV7-9 CASSLGQYGYTF TGTGCCAGCAGCTTAGGGCAATATGGCTACACCTTC
once TRBD2 TRBJ2-1 TRBV6-5 CASSYGTSGNEQFF TGTGCCAGCAGTTACGGGACTAGCGGCAATGAGCAGTTCTTC
few TRBD2 TRBJ2-1 TRBV11-2 CASSSSAGANNEQFF TGTGCCAGCAGCTCCTCAGCGGGAGCTAACAATGAGCAGTTCTTC
. . TRBJ2-5 TRBV7-2 CASSLRGTLGPLQETQYF TGTGCCAGCAGCTTAAGGGGAACTCTGGGCCCTCTACAAGAGACCCAGTACTTC
. . TRBJ2-5 TRBV27 CASMEGAAQYF TGTGCCAGTATGGAGGGGGCCGCCCAGTACTTC
. TRBD1 TRBJ2-2 TRBV4-3 CASSQDLRGPVGELFF TGCGCCAGCAGCCAAGATCTGAGGGGGCCCGTCGGGGAGCTGTTTTTT
. . TRBJ2-6 TRBV13 CASSLEVSGANVLTF TGTGCCAGCAGCTTGGAGGTATCTGGGGCCAACGTCCTGACTTTC
. . TRBJ2-7 TRBV16 CASSQGRGNEQYF TGTGCCAGCAGCCAAGGGAGGGGGAATGAGCAGTACTTC
few TRBD1 TRBJ2-1 TRBV18 CASSPTPGTGGYNEQFF TGTGCCAGCTCACCAACCCCCGGGACAGGGGGCTACAATGAGCAGTTCTTC
. TRBD1 TRBJ2-1 TRBV7-9 CASSNVPGQGNEQFF TGTGCCAGCAGCAATGTACCGGGACAGGGGAATGAGCAGTTCTTC
. . TRBJ1-1 TRBV27 CASSLWGQSMNTEAFF TGTGCCAGCAGTTTATGGGGCCAGAGCATGAACACTGAAGCTTTCTTT
. . TRBJ1-1 TRBV6-5 CASSYYVAGEAFF TGTGCCAGCAGTTACTATGTGGCAGGGGAAGCTTTCTTT
. . TRBJ2-7 TRBV28 CASSLPRRDYEQYF TGTGCCAGCAGTTTACCCCGCAGGGACTACGAGCAGTACTTC
. TRBD2 TRBJ2-3 TRBV10-3 CAISESKGSGSPGTDTQYF TGTGCCATCAGTGAGTCGAAAGGTAGCGGGAGCCCTGGCACAGATACGCAGTATTTT
. . TRBJ2-5 TRBV6-5 CASRIFGGSEGQYF TGTGCCAGCCGAATATTTGGAGGGTCTGAGGGCCAGTACTTC
. TRBD2 TRBJ2-2 TRBV6-1 CASSEKDGGSGELFF TGTGCCAGCAGTGAAAAGGACGGGGGGTCCGGGGAGCTGTTTTTT
. . TRBJ2-7 TRBV7-2 CASSLGESSYEQYF TGTGCCAGCAGCTTAGGGGAGAGTTCCTACGAGCAGTACTTC
. . TRBJ2-7 TRBV21-1 CASSPRQGAREQYF TGTGCCAGCAGCCCCCGACAGGGGGCCCGTGAGCAGTACTTC
. TRBD2 TRBJ2-7 TRBV29-1 CSVTGTSSVGEQYF TGCAGCGTCACCGGGACTAGCTCCGTGGGGGAGCAGTACTTC
. . TRBJ2-5 TRBV28 CASSKRIQETQYF TGTGCCAGCAGTAAGCGGATCCAAGAGACCCAGTACTTC
. TRBD2 TRBJ2-1 TRBV27 CATGLVVAGANEQFF TGTGCCACCGGTTTGGTGGTAGCGGGAGCCAATGAGCAGTTCTTC
. . TRBJ1-2 TRBV4-2 CASSQDAQGNYGYTF TGTGCCAGCAGCCAAGATGCCCAGGGAAACTATGGCTACACCTTC
. TRBD2 TRBJ2-3 TRBV9 CASSPFAGGTDTQYF TGTGCCAGCAGCCCCTTCGCGGGAGGCACAGATACGCAGTATTTT
. . TRBJ2-1 TRBV15 CATSRDGAWFF TGTGCCACCAGCAGAGATGGGGCGTGGTTCTTC
. . TRBJ1-1 TRBV5-6 CASSLAVGETEAFF TGTGCCAGCAGCTTGGCCGTAGGGGAAACTGAAGCTTTCTTT
. . TRBJ2-7 TRBV7-9 CASSRDSLYPYEQYF TGTGCCAGCAGTCGGGACTCTCTCTATCCCTACGAGCAGTACTTC